A single sample gave rise to the 25 T cell receptor beta chains below, sequenced in a study of blood T cell repertoires in COVID-19. Clones were sequenced by immunoSEQ multiplex PCR, and TCRdb holds only the in-frame ones, with some missing. The sample shows under 150,000 clones, around 83% of them seen only once. Sequenced input: peripheral blood. These receptors all come from a man aged 35 to 55 with active or convalescent COVID-19.

The rearrangement uses TRBV19 and TRBJ1-1, with D hard to call. V was cut by 4 bases and J by 1 base, with 7 bases left in between. There are 13 residues in the CDR3. Germline V lookup: CDR1 LNHDA, CDR2 SQIVND (reference sequence). This chain's CDR3 is CASSNQANTEAFF. The DNA of the CDR3 is TGTGCCAGTAGTAATCAGGCGAACACTGAAGCTTTCTTT. The full variable domain, in which reference TRBV19 and TRBJ1-1 provide the parts outside the CDR3, is DGGITQSPKYLFRKEGQNVTLSCEQNLNHDAMYWYRQDPGQGLRLIYYSQIVNDFQKGDIAEGYSVSREKKESFPLTVTSAQKNPTAFYLCASSNQANTEAFFGQGTRLTVV.

The CDR3 region is CASSGTGAYEQYF. CDR3 in DNA: TGTGCCAGCTCCGGGACAGGGGCCTACGAGCAGTACTTC. The gene calls are TRBV27 and TRBJ2-7; 10 bases fit TRBD1. This CDR3 has 13 residues. Germline V gene data show CDR1 as MNHEY and CDR2 as SMNVEV (reference sequence). The trim removed 8 bases at V and 2 bases at J, leaving 3 bases unmatched.

Only one count was recorded for this clone. Relative to the germline gene, one junction end is altered; a read error may explain this. The rearrangement joins TRBV7-2 to TRBJ1-1, with TRBD1 matching 8 bases. The CDR3 is made up of 15 amino acids. Germline V gene sequence: CDR1 SGHTA, CDR2 FQGNSA. The CDR3 DNA follows: TGTGCCAGCAGCTTAGAGGACAGGGTGAATACTGAAGCTTTCTTT. It translates to CASSLEDRVNTEAFF.

The rearrangement uses TRBV15 and TRBJ1-5; no firm D call. The CDR3 is made up of 14 amino acids. Per germline, CDR1 LNHNV and CDR2 YYDKDF (reference sequence). The V end lost 0 bases, the J end lost 6 bases, and 9 bases lay between the germline ends. The CDR3 nucleotides are TGTGCCACCAGCAGAGATTTGGTGGCTCAGCCCCAGCATTTT. Residues: CATSRDLVAQPQHF.

This clone showed up just once. The CDR3 bases are TGTGCCTCCCGGCGGACAGGGACGGATACGCAGTATTTT. It translates to CASRRTGTDTQYF. This chain links TRBV6-5 with TRBJ2-3; 8 bases align to TRBD1. The CDR3 spans 13 residues. With 11 bases clipped from V and 6 bases from J, the junction kept 10 bases outside the gene matches. Germline loops: CDR1 MNHEY, CDR2 SVGAGI.

The genes are TRBV25-1 and TRBJ1-1, with 9 nucleotides matching TRBD1. Germline assignment: CDR1 MGHDK and CDR2 SYGVNS. Trimming cost V 4 bases and J 4 bases; bases outside gene matches: 13. The CDR3 consists of 17 residues. CDR3 in DNA: TGTGCCAGCAGTGCCACCGGGACAGGGAGGCGGGGCACTGAAGCTTTCTTT. Its protein is CASSATGTGRRGTEAFF.

The chain links TRBV19 to TRBJ2-1; 9 nucleotides match TRBD1. The CDR3 has 16 residues. The germline CDR1 and CDR2 sequences are LNHDA and SQIVND (reference sequence). Trimming at V came to 2 bases and at J to 5 bases, leaving 7 bases not matched to a gene. The CDR3 sequence is CASSISGTGNHNEQFF. In DNA form, the CDR3 reads TGTGCCAGTAGTATATCCGGGACAGGGAACCACAATGAGCAGTTCTTC.

This chain's CDR3 is CASSLRGTEAFF. CDR3 nucleotides: TGCGCCAGCAGCTTGCGGGGGACTGAAGCTTTCTTT. The rearrangement joins TRBV5-1 to TRBJ1-1, with D perhaps TRBD1 (5 bases). V shed 1 base and J shed 5 bases, with 6 bases lying between them. Germline V CDR1 and CDR2: SGHRS, YFSETQ. The CDR3 length is 12 residues.

This clone was recorded many times. The gene calls are TRBV6-5 and TRBJ1-5; no firm D call. The length of the CDR3 is 15 residues. Trimming left V 4 bases short and J 2 bases short, with 12 bases between. Germline loops: CDR1 MNHEY, CDR2 SVGAGI. The CDR3 spells CASSSRPRGNQPQHF. CDR3 nucleotide sequence: TGTGCCAGCAGTTCCAGGCCGAGAGGCAATCAGCCCCAGCATTTT.

The chain links TRBV7-9 to TRBJ2-2; D possibly corresponds to TRBD1 (6 bases). V lost 5 bases and J lost 4, with 11 bases in between. There are 14 residues in the CDR3. Germline V lookup: CDR1 SEHNR, CDR2 FQNEAQ (reference sequence). CDR3 coding DNA: TGTGCCAGCAGCCCCGGACAGATCACCGGGGAGCTGTTTTTT. It specifies CASSPGQITGELFF.

The chain employs TRBV10-3 and TRBJ2-5; the match to TRBD2 covers 11 bases. After removal of 3 bases from V and 5 bases from J, the junction contained 11 bases not matched to a gene. CDR3 length equals 17 residues. Germline V CDR1 and CDR2: ENHRY, SYGVKD. The CDR3 bases are TGTGCCATCAGTGATGTGTTAGCGGGGGGGCCGGCGGAGACCCAGTACTTC. Translation: CAISDVLAGGPAETQYF.

The CDR3 protein is CASRQGNQPQHF. The CDR3 DNA is TGTGCCAGCCGGCAGGGTAATCAGCCCCAGCATTTT. The chain is built from TRBV12-3 or TRBV12-4 and TRBJ1-5, with D possibly being TRBD1 (5 bases). This CDR3 comprises 12 residues. Trimming shortened V by 8 bases and J by 4 bases, and 9 bases separated the two germline ends.

V usage is TRBV4-3 and J usage is TRBJ1-2; no clear D gene. The V end lost 0 bases, the J end lost 4 bases, and 9 bases lay between the germline ends. The V gene's germline CDR1 is LGHNA and CDR2 YSLEER. The CDR3 totals 14 residues. CDR3 sequence (DNA): TGCGCCAGCAGCCAAGATTCACAGAGCTATGGCTACACCTTC. Its translation: CASSQDSQSYGYTF.

This rearrangement joins TRBV11-3 to TRBJ1-2; TRBD1 matches 7 bases. Germline V CDR1 and CDR2: SGHNT, YENEEA. This CDR3 contains 13 residues. V lost 1 base to trimming and J lost 6 bases; unmatched junction nucleotides: 2. Here the CDR3 DNA reads TGTGCCAGCAGCTTAGGACAGGGAAATGGCTACACCTTC. Amino acid sequence: CASSLGQGNGYTF.

This rearrangement joins TRBV27 to TRBJ2-7; possible D gene TRBD1, 6 bases. V was clipped by 8 bases and J by 2 bases, with 10 bases between them. The CDR3 spans 12 residues. Germline V gives CDR1 MNHEY, CDR2 SMNVEV (reference sequence). The CDR3 nucleotides are TGTGCCAGCCGCACAGGGACCTACGAGCAGTACTTC. Translation gives CASRTGTYEQYF.

The gene calls are TRBV7-2 and TRBJ1-3; D ambiguous. V dropped 3 bases and J dropped 2 bases, with 14 bases sitting between them. CDR1 is SGHTA and CDR2 is FQGNSA in the germline V gene. The CDR3 is 16 residues long. DNA of the CDR3: TGTGCCAGCAGCTTTGCGTCGGTCTCACCTGGAAACACCATATATTTT. Translation gives CASSFASVSPGNTIYF.

The chain combines TRBV6-2 or TRBV6-3 with TRBJ1-6; 8 nucleotides align to TRBD1. J gave up 9 bases and V 4 bases, and 11 bases lay outside the gene matches. CDR3 length: 16 amino acids. Germline V gene lookup returns CDR1 MNHEY and CDR2 SVGEGT. CDR3 loop: CASSSTGDSGGSPLHF. The CDR3 bases are TGTGCCAGCAGTTCGACAGGGGATTCTGGTGGTTCACCCCTCCACTTT.

The rearrangement uses TRBV6-5 and TRBJ2-7; D is perhaps TRBD2 (5 bases). The CDR3 loop spans 15 amino acids. Germline-derived CDR1 and CDR2 are MNHEY and SVGAGI. Trimming pared 7 bases from V and 2 bases from J, leaving 18 bases between. The CDR3 region has the DNA TGTGCCAGCATCCCACGCCGGGATGGAGCCTACGAGCAGTACTTC. Translated, it gives CASIPRRDGAYEQYF.

This clone was detected only a few times. The gene calls are TRBV24-1 and TRBJ2-1; no clear D. Germline V lookup: CDR1 KGHDR, CDR2 SFDVKD. There are 14 residues in the CDR3. V shed 4 bases and J shed 6 bases, with 12 bases lying between them. The CDR3 DNA follows: TGTGCCACCAGTGAATCCGATAGTATCAATGAGCAGTTCTTC. It codes for CATSESDSINEQFF.

The CDR3: CASSVEVGDYSGNTIYF. CDR3 DNA: TGTGCCAGCAGCGTAGAGGTCGGGGACTACTCTGGAAACACCATATATTTT. This rearrangement joins TRBV9 to TRBJ1-3; tentatively, D is TRBD1 (5 bases). Trimming cost V 0 bases and J 0 bases, with 13 bases left between them. CDR1 and CDR2 from the germline V gene are SGDLS and YYNGEE. This CDR3 comprises 17 residues.

This clone was seen a handful of times. Written as DNA, the CDR3 is TGCGCCAGCAGCCAAGGGACAGGGGGCTTGAACACTGAAGCTTTCTTT. Translated, it gives CASSQGTGGLNTEAFF. The gene calls are TRBV5-1 and TRBJ1-1, with 12 nucleotides matching TRBD1. V was clipped by 4 bases and J by 0 bases; unmatched bases: 4. Germline V gene lookup returns CDR1 SGHRS and CDR2 YFSETQ. CDR3 size: 16 residues.

This clone was found a few times. The chain carries TRBV27 and TRBJ2-2; the match to TRBD1 covers 8 bases. Trimming cost V 7 bases and J 7 bases; bases outside gene matches: 14. Germline V gene data show CDR1 as MNHEY and CDR2 as SMNVEV (reference sequence). The length of the CDR3 is 16 residues. The CDR3 DNA is TGTGCCAGCAAATCTATCGGACAGGGATGGGACGGGGAGCTGTTTTTT. This encodes CASKSIGQGWDGELFF.

The chain carries TRBV10-3 and TRBJ2-3; tentative D call: TRBD2 (6 bases). Germline V gives CDR1 ENHRY, CDR2 SYGVKD. The CDR3 extends over 14 amino acids. Trimming left V 10 bases short and J 0 bases short, with 14 bases between. The CDR3 DNA is TGTGCCAACTCCTTTAGCGGTAGCACAGATACGCAGTATTTT. Protein product: CANSFSGSTDTQYF.

The chain recombines TRBV5-1 with TRBJ2-7, with 9 bases identical to TRBD1. Unmatched junction bases numbered 8, after V lost 3 bases and J lost 4 bases. Germline V CDR1 and CDR2: SGHRS, YFSETQ. This CDR3 has 15 amino acids. Written as DNA, the CDR3 is TGCGCCAGCAGCTCCGTACAGGGGGCGTCGTACGAGCAGTACTTC. Residues: CASSSVQGASYEQYF. The whole variable domain, filled in from reference TRBV5-1 and TRBJ2-7, reads KAGVTQTPRYLIKTRGQQVTLSCSPISGHRSVSWYQQTPGQGLQFLFEYFSETQRNKGNFPGRFSGRQFSNSRSEMNVSTLELGDSALYLCASSSVQGASYEQYFGPGTRLTVT.

The J gene is TRBJ2-1, the V gene TRBV7-8; D gene unclear. The germline V gene encodes CDR1 SGHVS and CDR2 FQNEAQ. Trimming removed 5 bases from V and 12 bases from J, with 11 bases in between. This CDR3 region has 11 residues. CDR3 nucleotides: TGTGCCAGCAGCCCCCTCAGTGTGCAGTTCTTC. It is translated as CASSPLSVQFF.